The subject of this entry is one T cell receptor beta chain. Its antigen remains unidentified. The data were obtained in a study of cytomegalovirus exposure and HLA in healthy donors. Study-wide points: Specificity for CMV antigens was confirmed in vitro for three of the CMV-associated chains. Later analysis indicated greater clonal expansion among HLA-associated TCR beta chains than among equally common other chains.

Primers: 60 Vbeta forward and 13 Jbeta reverse. TCRdb keeps only in-frame clones here, not all; method: immunoSEQ multiplex PCR. The sample data list roughly 120,000 clones. Donors sampled were nominally healthy, though unrecorded immune exposures were likely. CDR1 is MNHEY, CDR2 SMNVEV, per germline (reference sequence). There are 15 residues in the CDR3. V trimming: 5 bases; J trimming: 8 bases; junction bases outside the gene matches: 11. This receptor was identified in a man aged 18 to 30 in good health and CMV-seronegative. Sequencing input: PBMCs. V and J are TRBV27 and TRBJ1-2; 10 nucleotides agree with TRBD1. The CDR3: CASSAPGQGILGYTF. The CDR3 DNA reads TGTGCCAGCAGTGCCCCGGGACAGGGGATTTTAGGCTACACCTTC.